The sequence of this T cell receptor beta chain was determined in a study of cytomegalovirus exposure and HLA in healthy donors. Study-level points and caveats: Earlier analysis found most TCR beta V segments productive about 90% or about 30% of the time. The study flagged roughly 150 TCR beta chains as cytomegalovirus-associated. The sole available immune exposure information was CMV serostatus.

This clone was counted only a few times. Its antigen remains unknown. A multiplex PCR was run with 60 Vbeta primers and 13 Jbeta primers. Libraries were prepared by immunoSEQ multiplex PCR; TCRdb keeps only in-frame clonotypes and omits some of them. The table records fewer than 200,000 clones, about three quarters of them present only once. CDR1 is SGHTA and CDR2 is FQGTGA in the germline V gene. V was shortened by 4 bases and J by 1 base, with 7 bases between the two germline ends. The CDR3 sequence is 14 residues long. The J gene is TRBJ1-4, the V gene TRBV7-3; the D is unclear. Input material: PBMCs. This sequence was found in a girl aged 5 to 17 in good health and CMV-seronegative. The chain's CDR3 is CASSSFRTNEKLFF. CDR3 sequence (DNA): TGTGCCAGCAGCTCTTTCCGAACTAATGAAAAACTGTTTTTT.